This T cell receptor beta chain was sequenced during a study of T cells in Graves' hyperthyroidism and ophthalmopathy. The CDR3 is 17 residues long. Germline CDR1 and CDR2: LNHNV and YYDKDF (reference sequence). This clonotype was seen at least ten times. One junction end does not reproduce the germline sequence, and a read error may be involved. Amplification of TCR beta CDR3 regions used RNA as the template. Primed by the HTBI set, a first-round RT-PCR was run on the TCR CDR3. TCRdb redid the calling of the multiplex PCR reads with MiXCR, one entry per CDR3 protein. The table includes around 280,000 distinct CDR3 sequences, roughly an eighth detected once.

The sequence was collected from a woman in her 40s with Graves' hyperthyroidism. What was sequenced was blood. The V gene is TRBV15, the J gene TRBJ1-4; 7 bases are a match to TRBD1. The CDR3 is CATSRDRVPSANEKLFF. The CDR3 DNA reads as TGTGCCACCAGTAGAGACAGGGTACCCTCAGCTAATGAAAAACTGTTTTTT.